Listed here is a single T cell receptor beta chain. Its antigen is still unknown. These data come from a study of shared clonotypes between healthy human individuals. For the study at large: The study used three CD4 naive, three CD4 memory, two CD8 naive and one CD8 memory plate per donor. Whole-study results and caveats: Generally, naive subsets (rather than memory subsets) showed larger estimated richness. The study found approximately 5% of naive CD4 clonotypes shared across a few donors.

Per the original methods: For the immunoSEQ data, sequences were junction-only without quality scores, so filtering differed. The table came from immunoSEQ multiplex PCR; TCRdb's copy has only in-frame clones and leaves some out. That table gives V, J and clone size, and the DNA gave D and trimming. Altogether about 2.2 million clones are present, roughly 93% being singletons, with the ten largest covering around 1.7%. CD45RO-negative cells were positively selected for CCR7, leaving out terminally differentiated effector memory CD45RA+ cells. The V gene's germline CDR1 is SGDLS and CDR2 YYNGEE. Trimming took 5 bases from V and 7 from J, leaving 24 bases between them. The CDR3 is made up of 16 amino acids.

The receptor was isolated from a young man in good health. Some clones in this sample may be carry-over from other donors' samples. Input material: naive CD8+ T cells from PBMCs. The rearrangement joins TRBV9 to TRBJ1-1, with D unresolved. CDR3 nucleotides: TGTGCCAGCAGTTTAGGACGGGGTACAACTTACTTTGAAGCTTTCTTT. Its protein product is CASSLGRGTTYFEAFF.